A selection of T cell receptor beta chains follows, all from one sample in a study of technical replicates of blood from a few donors. The table came from immunoSEQ multiplex PCR; TCRdb's copy has only in-frame clones and leaves some out. The repertoire consists of over 45,000 clones, with about 90% occurring once and the leading ten covering 3.9%. Sequencing was done on a sample of PBMCs. These receptors were obtained from a human donor in good health. Some clones in this sample may be carry-over from other donors' samples. CDR3s include the opening cysteine and the closing phenylalanine or tryptophan. D genes are given only for firm matches. Not all rows give a size; the values are once, few, many and, for expanded clones, a class.

CDR3 protein	CDR3 DNA	J gene	V gene	clone size	D gene	CDR3 length
CASSSRDSPTFSGELFF	TGTGCCAGCAGCTCAAGGGACTCCCCGACCTTCTCCGGGGAGCTGTTTTTT	TRBJ2-2	TRBV7-2	.	.	17
CASSESGQRGETQYF	TGTGCCAGCAGTGAATCGGGACAAAGGGGCGAGACCCAGTACTTC	TRBJ2-5	TRBV2	.	.	15
CASLGQGSNYGYTF	TGTGCCAGCCTCGGACAGGGATCTAACTATGGCTACACCTTC	TRBJ1-2	TRBV19	.	TRBD1	14
CASSNPQGVGETQYF	TGCGCCAGCAGCAACCCACAGGGCGTGGGAGAGACCCAGTACTTC	TRBJ2-5	TRBV5-1	.	.	15
CASSIAGTDSNQPQHF	TGTGCCAGTAGTATAGCCGGGACAGACAGCAATCAGCCCCAGCATTTT	TRBJ1-5	TRBV19	.	TRBD1	16
CASSDTGGPQPQHF	TGTGCCAGCAGTGACACAGGGGGCCCTCAGCCCCAGCATTTT	TRBJ1-5	TRBV6-5	.	TRBD1	14
CASSQEGTGHTFF	TGCGCCAGCAGCCAAGAGGGAACAGGGCATACTTTCTTT	TRBJ1-1	TRBV4-1	.	.	13
CATRRQGFPYEQYF	TGCGCCACCAGAAGACAGGGGTTCCCCTACGAGCAGTACTTC	TRBJ2-7	TRBV5-1	.	TRBD1	14
CASSQRRDGGNNEQFF	TGTGCCAGCAGCCAAAGAAGGGACGGGGGGAACAATGAGCAGTTCTTC	TRBJ2-1	TRBV4-2	once	TRBD2	16
CASSPSPGGGANVLTF	TGCGCCAGCAGCCCTTCACCAGGTGGTGGGGCCAACGTCCTGACTTTC	TRBJ2-6	TRBV4-1	.	.	16
CASSLTGSNTQYF	TGTGCCAGCAGCTTAACCGGGTCAAATACGCAGTATTTT	TRBJ2-3	TRBV7-3	.	.	13
CASSQGRDEQFF	TGCGCCAGCAGCCAAGGGCGGGATGAGCAGTTCTTC	TRBJ2-1	TRBV4-1	.	.	12
CAISWTGPPDEQYF	TGTGCCATCAGTTGGACAGGACCTCCCGACGAGCAGTACTTC	TRBJ2-7	TRBV10-3	.	TRBD1	14
CASGGVGLSYNEQFF	TGTGCCAGCGGGGGGGTAGGACTATCCTACAATGAGCAGTTCTTC	TRBJ2-1	TRBV2	.	TRBD2	15
CASRATGGTEAFF	TGTGCCAGCAGGGCAACAGGGGGCACTGAAGCTTTCTTT	TRBJ1-1	TRBV7-2	.	TRBD1	13
CARGGRSYEQYF	TGTGCCAGGGGGGGACGCTCCTACGAGCAGTACTTC	TRBJ2-7	TRBV9	.	.	12
CASSAGRDRVRGYTF	TGTGCCAGCAGCGCGGGCAGGGACAGGGTACGTGGCTACACCTTC	TRBJ1-2	TRBV7-9	.	TRBD1	15
CASSNSGRETQYF	TGTGCCAGCAGCAATAGCGGGAGAGAGACCCAGTACTTC	TRBJ2-5	TRBV27	.	TRBD2	13